A selection of T cell receptor beta chains follows, all from one sample in a study of beta chain features in type 1 diabetes. The data were produced by immunoSEQ multiplex PCR, yet TCRdb's version contains in-frame clones alone and is incomplete. The sample has more than 250,000 clones, 13% to 15% seen once. Sequencing input: naive CD4+ T cells from blood. These receptors were taken from a man aged 30 to 45 with type 1 diabetes. The CDR3 runs from the conserved cysteine through the conserved F or W. The D gene is left open where the match is weak. Clone size is shown for a subset of rows, as once, few, many or a class of expanded clone.

d_call j_call clone_size v_call cdr3_aa cdr3_nt
- TRBJ1-1 few TRBV28 CASSLSSGGHTEAFF TGTGCCAGCAGTTTATCGTCGGGGGGGCACACTGAAGCTTTCTTT
TRBD2 TRBJ2-7 - TRBV19 CASSIGLAGAYEQYF TGTGCCAGTAGTATCGGCCTAGCGGGAGCCTACGAGCAGTACTTC
- TRBJ1-4 - TRBV5-1 CASSLGAGEKLFF TGCGCCAGCAGCTTGGGGGCAGGGGAAAAACTGTTTTTT
- TRBJ2-2 - TRBV5-1 CASTPSPGTGELFF TGCGCCAGCACCCCGAGTCCGGGCACCGGGGAGCTGTTTTTT
TRBD2 TRBJ2-6 few TRBV7-2 CASSLARGTSGSSGANVLTF TGTGCCAGCAGCTTAGCGCGCGGGACTAGCGGGAGTTCTGGGGCCAACGTCCTGACTTTC
TRBD2 TRBJ2-7 few TRBV7-8 CASSSGLAGYEQYF TGTGCCAGCAGCTCCGGACTAGCGGGCTACGAGCAGTACTTC
TRBD1 TRBJ2-1 - TRBV28 CASSPEDRVEQFF TGTGCCAGCAGCCCCGAGGACAGGGTCGAGCAGTTCTTC
- TRBJ2-7 few TRBV7-2 CASSLTGSSYEQYF TGTGCCAGCAGCTTGACGGGGTCCTCCTACGAGCAGTACTTC
- TRBJ1-5 few TRBV9 CASSVAGVANQPQHF TGTGCCAGCAGCGTAGCGGGTGTAGCTAATCAGCCCCAGCATTTT
- TRBJ1-1 few TRBV5-1 CASSSPQKTEAFF TGCGCCAGCAGCTCCCCTCAGAAGACTGAAGCTTTCTTT
TRBD2 TRBJ2-1 - TRBV2 CASSLQWGLAGHNEQFF TGTGCCAGCAGTCTACAGTGGGGACTAGCGGGCCACAATGAGCAGTTCTTC
- TRBJ1-2 - TRBV25-1 CASSEGEGYLYGYTF TGTGCCAGCAGTGAAGGGGAGGGTTATCTCTATGGCTACACCTTC
- TRBJ1-5 - TRBV18 CASSPRRDSNQPQHF TGTGCCAGCTCACCACGGAGAGATAGCAATCAGCCCCAGCATTTT
- TRBJ1-2 few TRBV28 CASSLGGLAAGYTF TGTGCCAGCAGTTTGGGCGGACTTGCTGCTGGCTACACCTTC
- TRBJ2-6 - TRBV28 CASSRGSSGANVLTF TGTGCCAGCAGTCGGGGGAGCTCTGGGGCCAACGTCCTGACTTTC
TRBD1 TRBJ2-5 - TRBV7-7 CASSGRTGREETQYF TGTGCTAGCAGCGGTAGGACAGGGCGGGAAGAGACCCAGTACTTC
- TRBJ2-1 - TRBV28 CASSSTAYEQFF TGTGCCAGCAGTTCGACAGCCTATGAGCAGTTCTTC
TRBD1 TRBJ2-5 few TRBV7-2 CASSFQAGGQETQYF TGTGCCAGCAGCTTTCAGGCAGGGGGCCAGGAGACCCAGTACTTC
- TRBJ2-4 - TRBV11-3 CASSLGQGNIQYF TGTGCCAGCAGCTTAGGCCAGGGAAACATTCAGTACTTC
- TRBJ1-5 few TRBV19 CASRGDRNQPQHF TGTGCCAGCCGGGGGGATAGGAATCAGCCCCAGCATTTT
- TRBJ2-6 - TRBV28 CASNEGVSLAARVLTF TGTGCCAGTAACGAGGGAGTTTCTCTGGCTGCGCGTGTCCTGACTTTC
- TRBJ2-7 - TRBV29-1 CSVGQRASSYEQYF TGCAGCGTCGGGCAGCGGGCCTCGTCCTACGAGCAGTACTTC
- TRBJ1-5 - TRBV5-4 CASSSGGNQPQHF TGTGCCAGCAGCTCCGGGGGGAATCAGCCCCAGCATTTT
- TRBJ2-2 - TRBV5-1 CASSLDPATGELFF TGCGCCAGCAGCCTAGACCCGGCCACCGGGGAGCTGTTTTTT
- TRBJ2-7 - TRBV6-6 CASSFGSYEQYF TGTGCCAGCAGTTTCGGGTCCTACGAGCAGTACTTC
- TRBJ1-3 few TRBV28 CASSLGGAGNTIYF TGTGCCAGCAGTTTAGGGGGCGCGGGAAACACCATATATTTT
- TRBJ2-6 few TRBV5-1 CASSFISGAGANVLTF TGCGCCAGCAGCTTCATTTCAGGGGCTGGGGCCAACGTCCTGACTTTC
TRBD2 TRBJ2-7 - TRBV7-8 CASRQGLAGAGLAYEQYF TGTGCCAGCAGGCAAGGACTAGCGGGAGCAGGGCTAGCCTACGAGCAGTACTTC
TRBD2 TRBJ2-5 few TRBV5-1 CASTLGGNIEETQYF TGCGCCAGCACACTCGGGGGGAATATCGAAGAGACCCAGTACTTC
- TRBJ2-2 few TRBV9 CASSVDPTRTGELFF TGTGCCAGCAGCGTAGATCCCACTAGGACCGGGGAGCTGTTTTTT
TRBD2 TRBJ2-7 few TRBV13 CASSLPSGGSYEQYF TGTGCCAGCAGCTTACCCAGCGGGGGCTCCTACGAGCAGTACTTC
TRBD2 TRBJ2-1 once TRBV6-1 CASNRDYASYNEQFF TGTGCCAGTAACCGGGACTACGCGTCCTACAATGAGCAGTTCTTC
TRBD2 TRBJ2-1 few TRBV5-1 CASSLYSGSHSSGEQFF TGCGCCAGCAGCTTATATAGCGGGAGTCATTCGAGCGGAGAGCAGTTCTTC
- TRBJ2-1 - TRBV29-1 CSVVRGTSYNEQFF TGCAGCGTTGTTAGGGGGACCTCCTACAATGAGCAGTTCTTC
TRBD2 TRBJ2-7 few TRBV28 CASSLLAGVAEQYF TGTGCCAGCAGTTTATTAGCGGGAGTCGCCGAGCAGTACTTC
TRBD1 TRBJ1-1 - TRBV18 CASSRQGYPEAFF TGTGCCAGCTCAAGACAGGGCTACCCTGAAGCTTTCTTT
- TRBJ1-1 - TRBV2 CASSEGGRRTEAFF TGTGCCAGCAGTGAAGGGGGCCGGCGGACTGAAGCTTTCTTT
TRBD2 TRBJ2-1 few TRBV7-9 CASSLSGRGYNEQFF TGTGCCAGCAGCTTAAGCGGGAGGGGCTACAATGAGCAGTTCTTC
TRBD1 TRBJ1-1 - TRBV27 CASSIRGSTEAFF TGTGCCAGCAGTATCAGGGGGTCCACTGAAGCTTTCTTT
- TRBJ2-7 - TRBV10-3 CAISELGVYEQYF TGTGCCATCAGTGAGCTAGGGGTCTACGAGCAGTACTTC
- TRBJ2-2 few TRBV29-1 CSTGSGPGRNTGELFF TGCAGCACCGGGAGCGGGCCAGGGAGAAACACCGGGGAGCTGTTTTTT
TRBD1 TRBJ2-7 few TRBV11-2 CASRDRRGQNYEQYF TGTGCCAGCAGAGACCGACGGGGACAGAACTACGAGCAGTACTTC
- TRBJ1-5 few TRBV2 CASSPDTSAQHF TGTGCCAGCAGTCCGGACACCTCGGCCCAGCATTTT
TRBD1 TRBJ2-1 few TRBV15 CATSTRQGSYNEQFF TGTGCCACCAGCACACGACAGGGATCCTACAATGAGCAGTTCTTC
- TRBJ2-7 - TRBV30 CAVADRNYEQYF TGTGCCGTCGCGGACAGAAACTACGAGCAGTACTTC
- TRBJ1-1 few TRBV13 CASSLGQGVGTEAFF TGTGCCAGCAGCTTAGGACAGGGAGTAGGCACTGAAGCTTTCTTT
TRBD1 TRBJ1-1 few TRBV6-5 CASSQGGSAFF TGTGCCAGCAGCCAGGGGGGTTCAGCTTTCTTT
- TRBJ2-7 few TRBV2 CASSDRDWDSYEQYF TGTGCCAGCAGTGATCGGGACTGGGACTCCTACGAGCAGTACTTC
- TRBJ1-2 - TRBV11-1 CASSLATGNYGYTF TGTGCCAGCAGCTTAGCTACAGGGAACTATGGCTACACCTTC
- TRBJ1-5 - TRBV28 CASSSNRQPQHF TGTGCCAGCAGTTCCAACAGGCAGCCCCAGCATTTT
- TRBJ2-2 - TRBV15 CATSRETGMATGELFF TGTGCCACCAGCAGAGAAACAGGGATGGCCACCGGGGAGCTGTTTTTT
- TRBJ2-7 few TRBV7-9 CASSSMRGEQYF TGTGCCAGCAGCTCTATGCGGGGCGAGCAGTACTTC
TRBD1 TRBJ2-5 few TRBV5-1 CASSFQGAGETQYF TGCGCCAGCAGCTTTCAGGGGGCCGGAGAGACCCAGTACTTC
TRBD1 TRBJ2-2 few TRBV10-3 CAITGTGLTGELFF TGTGCCATCACCGGGACAGGGCTCACCGGGGAGCTGTTTTTT
TRBD2 TRBJ2-5 - TRBV2 CASSGDRGGETQYF TGTGCCAGCAGTGGGGACCGGGGAGGGGAGACCCAGTACTTC
TRBD1 TRBJ1-1 few TRBV5-1 CASSRDSLNTEAFF TGCGCCAGCAGCCGGGACAGCCTGAACACTGAAGCTTTCTTT
- TRBJ2-7 - TRBV29-1 CSVTQGRLDEQYF TGCAGCGTGACCCAGGGGCGCCTAGACGAGCAGTACTTC
- TRBJ1-1 few TRBV11-3 CASSFTRGEAFF TGTGCCAGCAGCTTCACTAGAGGCGAAGCTTTCTTT
- TRBJ1-1 - TRBV9 CASSTRGSGGTEAFF TGTGCCAGCAGCACACGAGGGTCGGGGGGCACTGAAGCTTTCTTT
- TRBJ1-5 - TRBV18 CASSPGRDQPQHF TGTGCCAGCTCACCAGGCAGGGATCAGCCCCAGCATTTT